Following are 19 T cell receptor beta chains from one sample sequenced in a study of cytomegalovirus exposure and HLA in healthy donors. PCR amplification relied on 60 Vbeta primers (plus 13 Jbeta primers). TCRdb's table, derived via immunoSEQ multiplex PCR, lists solely in-frame clones and lacks some. The top ten hold less than 2% of the sample, which has some 200,000 clones, roughly 80% seen once. The material sequenced was PBMCs. These receptor sequences come from a woman in her late teens or twenties in good health and CMV-seronegative.

This chain uses TRBV28 with TRBJ2-7; tentatively, D is TRBD2 (6 bases). There are 15 residues in the CDR3. CDR1 and CDR2 from the germline V gene are MDHEN and SYDVKM. Trimming cost V 3 bases and J 3 bases, with 15 bases left between them. The CDR3 loop is CASSFLAGWGYEQYF. The CDR3 coding sequence is TGTGCCAGCAGTTTCCTGGCGGGATGGGGCTACGAGCAGTACTTC.

The chain combines TRBV7-8 with TRBJ1-5; 11 positions match TRBD1. Trimming took 3 bases from V and 6 from J; bases not matched to a gene: 4. CDR3 size: 15 residues. Germline values: CDR1 SGHVS, CDR2 FQNEAQ. The CDR3 loop reads CASSFPDRGPQPQHF. The CDR3 coding sequence is TGTGCCAGCAGCTTCCCGGACAGGGGGCCTCAGCCCCAGCATTTT.

The chain couples TRBV5-1 to TRBJ2-3; TRBD2 aligns across 7 bases. Germline-derived CDR1 and CDR2 are SGHRS and YFSETQ. This CDR3 contains 14 residues. V was clipped by 4 bases and J by 4 bases; unmatched bases: 6. The CDR3 loop is CASSPTAGADTQYF. The CDR3 DNA follows: TGCGCCAGCAGCCCAACTGCGGGGGCAGATACGCAGTATTTT. Full variable domain (remainder filled in from reference TRBV5-1 and TRBJ2-3): KAGVTQTPRYLIKTRGQQVTLSCSPISGHRSVSWYQQTPGQGLQFLFEYFSETQRNKGNFPGRFSGRQFSNSRSEMNVSTLELGDSALYLCASSPTAGADTQYFGPGTRLTVL.

The chain has TRBV30 and TRBJ2-1; D might be TRBD2 (5 bases). In germline, CDR1 is GTSNPN, CDR2 SVGIG (reference sequence). Trimming left V 4 bases short and J 0 bases short, with 10 bases between. The CDR3 is 14 amino acids. CDR3 sequence (DNA): TGTGCCTGGAATCCGGGATCCTCCTACAATGAGCAGTTCTTC. It specifies CAWNPGSSYNEQFF.

This chain joins TRBV30 and TRBJ2-1, with D uncertain. Germline values: CDR1 GTSNPN, CDR2 SVGIG (reference sequence). V was clipped by 0 bases and J by 2 bases, with 5 bases between them. The CDR3 loop spans 13 amino acids. For the CDR3, the DNA is TGTGCCTGGAGTGTACTCCCCTACAATGAGCAGTTCTTC. This translates into CAWSVLPYNEQFF.

The V gene is TRBV7-8, the J gene TRBJ1-1; 12 bases line up with TRBD1. The CDR3 totals 16 residues. Trimming cost V 3 bases and J 5 bases; bases outside gene matches: 7. Germline V gene lookup returns CDR1 SGHVS and CDR2 FQNEAQ. CDR3 DNA: TGTGCCAGCAGCTTCCCGGGACAGGGGGCGAGAACTGAAGCTTTCTTT. This translates into CASSFPGQGARTEAFF.

This clone was observed a single time. This chain joins TRBV30 and TRBJ1-1; TRBD1 might be the D (5 bases). Germline lookup yields CDR1 GTSNPN and CDR2 SVGIG (reference sequence). CDR3 size: 17 residues. Trimming left V 5 bases short and J 6 bases short, with 28 bases between. CDR3 sequence reads: CAWAVDWGEVMHAEAFF. The DNA of the CDR3 is TGTGCCTGGGCCGTTGATTGGGGGGAAGTGATGCACGCTGAAGCTTTCTTT.

The V and J genes are TRBV10-3 and TRBJ2-3; D unresolved. CDR1 is ENHRY, CDR2 SYGVKD, per germline. The CDR3 contains 14 residues. Trimming took 4 bases from V and 0 from J, leaving 8 bases between them. The CDR3 spells CAISAYTSTDTQYF. The CDR3, as DNA: TGTGCCATCAGTGCTTATACTAGCACAGATACGCAGTATTTT.

This sequence joins TRBV6-9 and TRBJ2-1, with 9 bases fitting TRBD2. The junction had 13 bases not matched to a gene; V was cut back by 4 bases and J by 6 bases. Germline assignment: CDR1 MNHGY and CDR2 SVAAGI. The CDR3 runs 17 residues. The CDR3 bases are TGTGCCAGCAGTTCTCCCCCCTTAGCGGGAGTCAGCAATGAGCAGTTCTTC. This gives the protein CASSSPPLAGVSNEQFF.

This chain joins TRBV14 and TRBJ2-5, with TRBD2 identical over 11 bases. The CDR3 runs to 16 residues. V lost 1 base to trimming and J lost 5 bases; unmatched junction nucleotides: 6. Germline V gene data show CDR1 as SGHDN and CDR2 as FVKESK. In nucleotides, the CDR3 is TGTGCCAGCAGCCAAGGAACTAGCGGGAGTGGCGAGACCCAGTACTTC. It is translated as CASSQGTSGSGETQYF.

J is TRBJ1-1 and V is TRBV4-2; weak D call: TRBD1 (6 bases). V lost 2 bases, J lost 5 bases, and 18 bases lay in between. The CDR3 has 16 residues. Germline V gives CDR1 LGHNA, CDR2 YNFKEQ. The CDR3 loop is CASSQRTASDGTEAFF. CDR3 sequence (DNA): TGTGCCAGCAGCCAACGGACAGCCTCAGATGGGACTGAAGCTTTCTTT.

The rearrangement links TRBV5-1 to TRBJ2-3; 7 bases map to TRBD1. Germline V gene lookup returns CDR1 SGHRS and CDR2 YFSETQ. V shed 7 bases and J 4 bases; nucleotides not matched to a gene: 9. The CDR3 runs to 14 residues. As DNA, the CDR3 is TGCGCCAGCGCCCGGGACAGCTCTGCAGATACGCAGTATTTT. This sequence encodes CASARDSSADTQYF.

This clone has only one observation. V usage is TRBV6-5 and J usage is TRBJ1-2, with 9 bases matching TRBD1. The germline gives CDR1 MNHEY, CDR2 SVGAGI. V dropped 5 bases and J dropped 8; count of bases not matched to a gene: 9. The CDR3 runs to 14 residues. In nucleotides, the CDR3 is TGTGCCAGCAGTCCCAACAGGGGGCTCCGAGGCTACACCTTC. Protein: CASSPNRGLRGYTF.

The J gene is TRBJ1-1, the V gene TRBV28; tentative D call: TRBD1 (6 bases). The CDR3 spans 14 residues. The V gene lost 6 bases and the J gene lost 11 bases, with 22 bases spanning the gap. Germline-derived CDR1 and CDR2 are MDHEN and SYDVKM. The CDR3 DNA follows: TGTGCCAGCAGGACGGGGGCGGGAGGGCGTGGGGCTTTCTTT. It is translated as CASRTGAGGRGAFF. The variable domain in full, with the rest retrieved from reference TRBV28 and TRBJ1-1, is DVKVTQSSRYLVKRTGEKVFLECVQDMDHENMFWYRQDPGLGLRLIYFSYDVKMKEKGDIPEGYSVSREKKERFSLILESASTNQTSMYLCASRTGAGGRGAFFGQGTRLTVV.

J is TRBJ2-6 and V is TRBV18; 14 bases agree with TRBD2. Germline V lookup: CDR1 KGHSH, CDR2 LQKENI. The length of the CDR3 is 20 residues. V lost 6 bases to trimming and J lost 0 bases; unmatched junction nucleotides: 10. Here the CDR3 DNA reads TGTGCCAGCTCCCCCTTTGGGACTAGCGGGAGCGGCTCTGGGGCCAACGTCCTGACTTTC. Protein product: CASSPFGTSGSGSGANVLTF.

This clone showed up just a few times. V is TRBV4-1 and J is TRBJ2-2; 7 bases map to TRBD1. CDR1 is MGHRA and CDR2 is YSYEKL in the germline V gene. V lost 4 bases and J lost 3; bases outside the gene matches: 5. The CDR3 is 15 amino acids. CDR3 DNA sequence: TGCGCCAGCAGCCTCCGAGGGACAGACACCGGGGAGCTGTTTTTT. This codes for CASSLRGTDTGELFF.

In its sample, this clone was seen once. This sequence joins TRBV28 and TRBJ1-1, with TRBD1 identical over 7 bases. The CDR3 has 15 residues. The germline V gene encodes CDR1 MDHEN and CDR2 SYDVKM. V lost 11 bases and J lost 0; bases outside the gene matches: 12. This chain's CDR3 is CASRDSAYMNTEAFF. CDR3 nucleotides: TGTGCCTCCCGGGACAGCGCTTATATGAACACTGAAGCTTTCTTT.

The chain links TRBV7-9 to TRBJ2-5; perhaps TRBD2 as D (6 bases). V dropped 5 bases and J dropped 4 bases, with 17 bases sitting between them. CDR3 length: 15 residues. Looked up from germline, CDR1 is SEHNR and CDR2 is FQNEAQ (reference sequence). The CDR3 here is CASSPGEVQLETQYF. CDR3 bases: TGTGCCAGCAGCCCCGGGGAGGTACAGTTAGAGACCCAGTACTTC.

V and J are TRBV27 and TRBJ2-4; 9 bases map to TRBD1. The germline V gene encodes CDR1 MNHEY and CDR2 SMNVEV (reference sequence). This CDR3 region has 15 residues. The V gene end was trimmed by 6 bases and the J gene end by 9 bases; junction bases not matched to a gene: 12. Here the CDR3 reads CASSRGDREGGIQYF. DNA for the CDR3: TGTGCCAGCAGCCGGGGGGACAGGGAAGGTGGCATTCAGTACTTC.